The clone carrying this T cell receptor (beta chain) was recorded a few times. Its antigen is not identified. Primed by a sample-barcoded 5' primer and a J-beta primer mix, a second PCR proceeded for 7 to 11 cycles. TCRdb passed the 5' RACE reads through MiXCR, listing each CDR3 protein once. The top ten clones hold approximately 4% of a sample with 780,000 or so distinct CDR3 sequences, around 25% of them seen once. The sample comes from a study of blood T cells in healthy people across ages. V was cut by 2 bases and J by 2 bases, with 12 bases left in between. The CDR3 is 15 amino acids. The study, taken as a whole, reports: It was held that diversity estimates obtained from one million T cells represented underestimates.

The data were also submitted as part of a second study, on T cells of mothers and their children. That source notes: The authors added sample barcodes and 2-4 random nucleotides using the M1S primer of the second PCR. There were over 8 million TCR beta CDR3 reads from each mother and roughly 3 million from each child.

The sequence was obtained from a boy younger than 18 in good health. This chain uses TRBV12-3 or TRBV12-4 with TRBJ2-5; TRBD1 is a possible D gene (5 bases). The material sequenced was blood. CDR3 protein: CASSLRAGWQETQYF. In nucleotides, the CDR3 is TGTGCCAGCAGTTTAAGGGCAGGGTGGCAAGAGACCCAGTACTTC.